A selection of T cell receptor beta chains follows, all from one sample in a study of control samples from healthy donors and cancer patients. The protocol was immunoSEQ multiplex PCR, while the TCRdb copy is restricted to in-frame clones and leaves out a portion. The table lists more than 140,000 clones, 94% of them singletons, with around 12% in the top ten. The sequencing sample was made of blood. The receptors shown here come from a middle-aged man in good health. Each CDR3 is given with its conserved first and last residue. The order of the fields is CDR3 protein, CDR3 length, V gene.

cdr3_aa: CASSQTRQGAETQYF; cdr3_length: 15; v_call: TRBV3-1/TRBV3-2
cdr3_aa: CASSRGRGQGTYEQYF; cdr3_length: 16; v_call: TRBV18
cdr3_aa: CACDRGPNFSAQPQHF; cdr3_length: 16; v_call: TRBV19
cdr3_aa: CASSQVLAGEDTQYF; cdr3_length: 15; v_call: TRBV4-2
cdr3_aa: CASSLRQGVPGELFF; cdr3_length: 15; v_call: TRBV27
cdr3_aa: CASSQAGGANYGYTF; cdr3_length: 15; v_call: TRBV4-2
cdr3_aa: CASSETLRNSPLHF; cdr3_length: 14; v_call: TRBV2
cdr3_aa: CASSFPGLNEKLFF; cdr3_length: 14; v_call: TRBV5-1
cdr3_aa: CASSLDRHGYTF; cdr3_length: 12; v_call: TRBV28
cdr3_aa: CASSSLRSSYEQYF; cdr3_length: 14; v_call: TRBV6-5
cdr3_aa: CASSFLGPANTEAFF; cdr3_length: 15; v_call: TRBV6-2/TRBV6-3
cdr3_aa: CASSLGSSLYEQYF; cdr3_length: 14; v_call: TRBV5-1
cdr3_aa: CASSPDVPNEKLFF; cdr3_length: 14; v_call: TRBV5-6
cdr3_aa: CASKPSGTSGRNEQFF; cdr3_length: 16; v_call: TRBV27
cdr3_aa: CASGSPGELFF; cdr3_length: 11; v_call: TRBV6-4
cdr3_aa: CASSLDTPADTQYF; cdr3_length: 14; v_call: TRBV11-1
cdr3_aa: CASSPGQGVYEQYF; cdr3_length: 14; v_call: TRBV5-1
cdr3_aa: CASSPTGWHQPQHF; cdr3_length: 14; v_call: TRBV27
cdr3_aa: CASSKGQGGYTGELFF; cdr3_length: 16; v_call: TRBV7-9
cdr3_aa: CASSQRTGTDLNTEAFF; cdr3_length: 17; v_call: TRBV4-3
cdr3_aa: CASSGAGTSGSPAYNEQFF; cdr3_length: 19; v_call: TRBV5-1
cdr3_aa: CASSESVGENEQYF; cdr3_length: 14; v_call: TRBV10-1
cdr3_aa: CASSFDDPTGDGRNTIYF; cdr3_length: 18; v_call: TRBV27
cdr3_aa: CASSEANSYEQYF; cdr3_length: 13; v_call: TRBV2
cdr3_aa: CASSLTGGAPETQYF; cdr3_length: 15; v_call: TRBV7-2
cdr3_aa: CASSLFNANEQFF; cdr3_length: 13; v_call: TRBV28
cdr3_aa: CASSPQPQGLSGNTIYF; cdr3_length: 17; v_call: TRBV7-3
cdr3_aa: CASSLTTSRLPATNEKLFF; cdr3_length: 19; v_call: TRBV11-2
cdr3_aa: CASSPGQGTYEQYF; cdr3_length: 14; v_call: TRBV7-6